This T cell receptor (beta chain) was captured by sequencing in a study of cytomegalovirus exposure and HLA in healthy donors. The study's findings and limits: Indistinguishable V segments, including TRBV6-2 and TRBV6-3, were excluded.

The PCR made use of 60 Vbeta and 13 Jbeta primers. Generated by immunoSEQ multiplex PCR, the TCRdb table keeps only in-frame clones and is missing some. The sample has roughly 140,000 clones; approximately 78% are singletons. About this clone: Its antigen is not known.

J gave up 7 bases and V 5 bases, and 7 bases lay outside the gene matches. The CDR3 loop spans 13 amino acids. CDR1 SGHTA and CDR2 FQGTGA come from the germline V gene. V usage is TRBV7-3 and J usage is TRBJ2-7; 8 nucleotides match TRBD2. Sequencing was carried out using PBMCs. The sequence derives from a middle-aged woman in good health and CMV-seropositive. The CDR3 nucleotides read TGTGCCAGCAGCGCCGGGACTAGTTTTGAGCAGTACTTC. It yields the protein CASSAGTSFEQYF.